This record looks at one T cell receptor beta chain sequence and its context. The CDR3 extends over 16 amino acids. Trimming removed 4 bases at V and 3 bases at J, with 18 bases between. Germline V gene lookup returns CDR1 SGHVS and CDR2 FQNEAQ. This sample is drawn from a study of blood T cell repertoires in COVID-19. Study-wide context: The analysed material was cDNA or gDNA that came from T cells, B-cell-depleted T cells, or PBMCs.

The repertoire was sequenced with immunoSEQ multiplex PCR; TCRdb's copy has only in-frame clones and lacks some. The sample lists 250,000 to 350,000 clones, 88% occurring once. The study recruited people aged 18 to 89 years across around 23 US areas. Cohort assignment relied on participant-reported clinical history. Donors in Cohort 3 who had recovered were those with two negative PCRs, healthcare professional clearance, or resolution of their symptoms. This TCR came from a woman aged 25-40 years who had recovered from COVID-19. Sequenced material: PBMCs or T cells enriched from blood (not recorded which). The J gene is TRBJ1-2, the V gene TRBV7-8, with D possibly being TRBD1 (5 bases). The CDR3 spells CASSSMVHTGDYGYTF. The CDR3 bases are TGTGCCAGCAGCTCCATGGTTCACACGGGGGACTATGGCTACACCTTC.